This passage covers 30 T cell receptor beta chains from one sample sequenced in a study of shared clonotypes between healthy human individuals. CD45RO negativity and positive selection for CCR7 defined naive CD8 cells, a population that excluded terminally differentiated effector memory CD45RA+ cells. The assay was immunoSEQ multiplex PCR, and TCRdb's table has in-frame clones only and misses some. The sample carries some 2.1 million clones, 93% recorded once. Specimen: naive CD8+ T cells from PBMCs. The receptors stem from a man younger than 35 in good health. Some clones in this sample may be carry-over from other donors' samples.

The chain uses TRBV6-1 and TRBJ2-1; D tentatively reads TRBD1 or TRBD2 (5 bases each). Germline lookup yields CDR1 MNHNS and CDR2 SASEGT. Between the trimmed V and J ends, which lost 3 bases and 0 bases, there was a span of 9 bases. There are 15 residues in the CDR3. The CDR3 nucleotides are TGTGCCAGCAGTGACGCCGGGGCCTCCTACAATGAGCAGTTCTTC. It yields the protein CASSDAGASYNEQFF.

This chain connects TRBV7-8 to TRBJ2-3; D possibly uses TRBD1 or TRBD2 (6 bases each). The CDR3 consists of 18 residues. V dropped 2 bases and J dropped 1 base, with 19 bases sitting between them. Per germline, CDR1 SGHVS and CDR2 FQNEAQ. The DNA for the CDR3 is TGTGCCAGCAGCTTACCACTCTTTGTGGAGGGGGGCACAGATACGCAGTATTTT. Amino acids: CASSLPLFVEGGTDTQYF.

This clone was observed a handful of times. Other DNA sequences in the sample encode the same CDR3. The V call is TRBV29-1, the J call TRBJ2-1; D call uncertain. Per the germline V gene, CDR1 is SQVTM and CDR2 is ANQGSEA. CDR3 size: 11 residues. V was pared by 6 bases and J by 4 bases, with 7 bases between. CDR3 residues: CSVDLYNEQFF. CDR3 in DNA: TGCAGCGTCGACCTTTACAATGAGCAGTTCTTC.

This chain connects TRBV2 to TRBJ2-3, with D perhaps TRBD2 (6 bases). Germline values: CDR1 SNHLY, CDR2 FYNNEI. Trimming took 9 bases from V and 2 from J, leaving 21 bases between them. The CDR3 totals 16 residues. The CDR3 spells CARRSGYAGTTDTQYF. CDR3 nucleotide sequence: TGTGCCAGACGGTCCGGGTATGCGGGGACCACAGATACGCAGTATTTT. Based on the CDR3 plus reference TRBV2 and TRBJ2-3, the full variable domain is EPEVTQTPSHQVTQMGQEVILRCVPISNHLYFYWYRQILGQKVEFLVSFYNNEISEKSEIFDDQFSVERPDGSNFTLKIRSTKLEDSAMYFCARRSGYAGTTDTQYFGPGTRLTVL.

This clone has a single count. V is TRBV11-2 and J is TRBJ2-5, with 9 bases matching TRBD1. V gave up 5 bases and J gave up 5 bases; unmatched junction bases: 9. Germline CDR1 reads SGHAT; CDR2 reads FQNNGV. The CDR3 totals 15 residues. CDR3 nucleotides: TGTGCCAGCAGCCCGGACAGGGGTCGTATGGAGACCCAGTACTTC. This codes for CASSPDRGRMETQYF.

The chain links TRBV6-5 to TRBJ1-2; 9 bases line up with TRBD1. The CDR3 loop spans 15 amino acids. CDR1 and CDR2 (germline): MNHEY, SVGAGI. J lost 4 bases, V lost 6 bases, and 9 bases had no gene match. CDR3: CASSPGDRAIYGYTF. The DNA for the CDR3 is TGTGCCAGCAGCCCTGGGGACAGGGCCATCTATGGCTACACCTTC.

The CDR3, as DNA: TGCGCCAGCAGCTTGGCTATGCTACTAGCGGGAGCAGATACGCAGTATTTT. Residues: CASSLAMLLAGADTQYF. This chain links TRBV5-1 with TRBJ2-3; 11 bases map to TRBD2. V shed 0 bases and J 4 bases; nucleotides not matched to a gene: 7. The CDR3 totals 17 residues. Germline assignment: CDR1 SGHRS and CDR2 YFSETQ.

The V gene is TRBV4-2, the J gene TRBJ1-1; 9 bases fit TRBD1. This CDR3 spans 15 amino acids. V shed 2 bases and J 2 bases; nucleotides not matched to a gene: 3. Germline CDR1 LGHNA, CDR2 YNFKEQ. The CDR3 nucleotides read TGTGCCAGCAGCCAAAGGACAGGGGACAACACTGAAGCTTTCTTT. Protein sequence: CASSQRTGDNTEAFF.

J is TRBJ2-7 and V is TRBV27; D remains unclear. The CDR3 consists of 14 residues. V lost 5 bases and J lost 0, with 11 bases in between. Germline V gives CDR1 MNHEY, CDR2 SMNVEV (reference sequence). CDR3 DNA sequence: TGTGCCAGCAGTCCCGTGGTGAGCTCCTACGAGCAGTACTTC. Translation gives CASSPVVSSYEQYF.

The chain uses TRBV7-8 and TRBJ2-7, with 9 bases that match TRBD2. Germline CDR1 reads SGHVS; CDR2 reads FQNEAQ. V dropped 1 base and J dropped 2; count of bases not matched to a gene: 3. The CDR3 contains 15 residues. DNA for the CDR3: TGTGCCAGCAGCTTAGATCTAGCGGGAACCTACGAGCAGTACTTC. Its protein product is CASSLDLAGTYEQYF.

The chain links TRBV7-9 to TRBJ2-7; D is unresolved. The germline CDR1 and CDR2 sequences are SEHNR and FQNEAQ (reference sequence). The CDR3 is made up of 13 amino acids. Deletions cut 3 bases from V and 3 bases from J, with 9 bases between. CDR3 sequence (DNA): TGTGCCAGCAGCTTCCCGAGCTACTACGAGCAGTACTTC. As protein: CASSFPSYYEQYF.

CDR3 sequence reads: CASIMGWNEQFF. The CDR3 region has the DNA TGTGCCAGCATAATGGGGTGGAATGAGCAGTTCTTC. The rearrangement uses TRBV2 and TRBJ2-1; D is ambiguous. The V and J ends lost 7 bases and 7 bases respectively, with 11 bases between them. CDR1 is SNHLY, CDR2 FYNNEI, per germline. The CDR3 contains 12 residues.

V and J are TRBV28 and TRBJ2-1; 7 nucleotides line up with TRBD2. Germline trimming cut 4 bases from V and 4 bases from J; bases unmatched to any gene: 4. Germline V gives CDR1 MDHEN, CDR2 SYDVKM. This CDR3 is built from 14 residues. As DNA, the CDR3 is TGTGCCAGCAGTTACGCGGGGGAGTACAATGAGCAGTTCTTC. Translating gives CASSYAGEYNEQFF.

This chain links TRBV27 with TRBJ1-3; tentatively, D is TRBD1 (5 bases). The germline V and J ends were trimmed by 6 bases and 4 bases, with 13 bases remaining between them. Germline V gene sequence: CDR1 MNHEY, CDR2 SMNVEV (reference sequence). The CDR3 has 14 residues. CDR3 protein: CASRALGTGNTIYF. CDR3 DNA sequence: TGTGCCAGCAGAGCCCTTGGGACGGGAAACACCATATATTTT.

V usage is TRBV4-2 and J usage is TRBJ2-2, with TRBD1 identical over 9 bases. CDR3 length: 20 residues. Germline-derived CDR1 and CDR2 are LGHNA and YNFKEQ. Trimming cost V 4 bases and J 0 bases; bases outside gene matches: 15. The DNA for the CDR3 is TGTGCCAGCAGCCCTCGACAGGGGGTAATAGCGCCTGCGAACACCGGGGAGCTGTTTTTT. It specifies CASSPRQGVIAPANTGELFF.

This rearrangement joins TRBV30 to TRBJ2-2; 8 nucleotides line up with TRBD1. Looked up from germline, CDR1 is GTSNPN and CDR2 is SVGIG (reference sequence). This CDR3 has 17 amino acids. V lost 7 bases to trimming and J lost 5 bases; unmatched junction nucleotides: 18. The CDR3 bases are TGTGCCTATAAAATTCACCGGGACAGGTTGGGAACCGGGGAGCTGTTTTTT. Its protein is CAYKIHRDRLGTGELFF.

The chain couples TRBV27 to TRBJ2-7, with TRBD1 matching 8 bases. The germline CDR1 and CDR2 sequences are MNHEY and SMNVEV (reference sequence). Trimming removed 5 bases from V and 3 bases from J; junction bases left unmatched: 12. This CDR3 spans 16 amino acids. The CDR3 sequence is CASSPQLGTGIYEQYF. Here the CDR3 DNA reads TGTGCCAGCAGTCCTCAACTAGGGACAGGAATCTACGAGCAGTACTTC.

The chain combines TRBV13 with TRBJ1-3, with D hard to call. The V end was cut by 5 bases, the J end by 4 bases, with 12 bases between. This CDR3 is 14 amino acids long. In germline, CDR1 is PRHDT, CDR2 FYEKMQ (reference sequence). The CDR3 protein is CASSIRVSGNTIYF. For the CDR3, the DNA is TGTGCCAGCAGCATACGGGTATCCGGAAACACCATATATTTT.

The gene calls are TRBV2 and TRBJ2-7; 10 bases fit TRBD1. The CDR3 sequence is 15 residues long. CDR1 and CDR2 (germline): SNHLY, FYNNEI. With V trimmed by 7 bases and J by 4 bases, 10 bases remained unmatched. CDR3 DNA: TGTGCCAGCATGTTGTGGGACAGGGGTTCGTACGAGCAGTACTTC. Protein: CASMLWDRGSYEQYF. Based on the CDR3 plus reference TRBV2 and TRBJ2-7, the full variable domain is EPEVTQTPSHQVTQMGQEVILRCVPISNHLYFYWYRQILGQKVEFLVSFYNNEISEKSEIFDDQFSVERPDGSNFTLKIRSTKLEDSAMYFCASMLWDRGSYEQYFGPGTRLTVT.

The chain employs TRBV4-1 and TRBJ2-3; D remains ambiguous. Between the trimmed V and J ends, which lost 6 bases and 2 bases, there was a span of 21 bases. Per the germline V gene, CDR1 is MGHRA and CDR2 is YSYEKL. The CDR3 has 17 amino acids. The CDR3 here is CASREGEGLMFTDTQYF. The CDR3 DNA follows: TGCGCCAGCAGGGAAGGTGAAGGGCTAATGTTCACAGATACGCAGTATTTT.

J is TRBJ2-7 and V is TRBV28, with 7 bases that match TRBD2. The germline V gene has CDR1 MDHEN and CDR2 SYDVKM. Unmatched junction bases numbered 4, after V lost 4 bases and J lost 1 base. CDR3 length: 14 residues. CDR3 residues: CASSWAGASYEQYF. DNA of the CDR3: TGTGCCAGCAGTTGGGCGGGAGCGTCCTACGAGCAGTACTTC. The whole variable domain, filled in from reference TRBV28 and TRBJ2-7, reads DVKVTQSSRYLVKRTGEKVFLECVQDMDHENMFWYRQDPGLGLRLIYFSYDVKMKEKGDIPEGYSVSREKKERFSLILESASTNQTSMYLCASSWAGASYEQYFGPGTRLTVT.

With regard to this clone: This sample includes further DNA sequences coding for the same CDR3. The gene calls are TRBV7-3 and TRBJ2-2, with 9 bases identical to TRBD2. In germline, CDR1 is SGHTA, CDR2 FQGTGA. J lost 0 bases, V lost 4 bases, and 3 bases had no gene match. CDR3 length: 16 amino acids. CDR3 region: CASSSTSGPNTGELFF. In DNA, the CDR3 is TGTGCCAGCAGCTCGACTAGCGGACCGAACACCGGGGAGCTGTTTTTT.

The genes are TRBV27 and TRBJ1-2; a weak D match, TRBD1 (6 bases). Germline CDR1 MNHEY, CDR2 SMNVEV (reference sequence). The CDR3 covers 15 residues. Trimming pared 2 bases from V and 4 bases from J, leaving 14 bases between. The CDR3 sequence: CASSLKGGPSYGYTF. The CDR3 region has the DNA TGTGCCAGCAGTTTAAAGGGGGGGCCAAGCTATGGCTACACCTTC.

This chain connects TRBV25-1 to TRBJ2-1, with 7 bases that match TRBD2. CDR1 MGHDK and CDR2 SYGVNS come from the germline V gene. Germline trimming cut 4 bases from V and 8 bases from J; bases unmatched to any gene: 14. The CDR3 has 16 residues. The DNA for the CDR3 is TGTGCCAGCAGTGTACTAGCGCTCGGAGATTTAGATGAGCAGTTCTTC. This sequence encodes CASSVLALGDLDEQFF.

The rearrangement links TRBV4-2 to TRBJ2-2; possible D gene TRBD2, 6 bases. CDR1 LGHNA and CDR2 YNFKEQ come from the germline V gene. CDR3 length: 15 residues. Trimming took off 2 bases at V and 5 bases at J, with 12 bases between the two ends. Here the CDR3 DNA reads TGTGCCAGCAGCCAACTTCTAGCGTCTACCGGGGAGCTGTTTTTT. Translation gives CASSQLLASTGELFF.

The chain recombines TRBV2 with TRBJ1-2; 7 bases match TRBD1. This CDR3 region has 14 residues. V shed 3 bases, J shed 6 bases, and the junction held 7 bases outside the gene matches. Germline values: CDR1 SNHLY, CDR2 FYNNEI. Written as DNA, the CDR3 is TGTGCCAGCAGTGAGCCGACAGGGCCCCATGGCTACACCTTC. Translating gives CASSEPTGPHGYTF.

The J gene is TRBJ1-2, the V gene TRBV25-1; D remains unclear. CDR1 is MGHDK and CDR2 is SYGVNS in the germline V gene. The CDR3 totals 13 residues. The V gene lost 6 bases and the J gene lost 4 bases, with 12 bases spanning the gap. In DNA form, the CDR3 reads TGTGCCAGCAGCTCCTCCGGAGGCTATGGCTACACCTTC. This encodes CASSSSGGYGYTF.

This clone was picked up one time. A clone one base away is much larger, so this may be a read error. The V call is TRBV6-5, the J call TRBJ2-3; 10 nucleotides match TRBD2. Germline V gives CDR1 MNHEY, CDR2 SVGAGI. The V segment lost 5 bases and the J segment 1 base; nucleotides outside the gene matches: 3. The CDR3 runs to 15 residues. The CDR3 loop reads CASSPGTSGTDTQYF. In nucleotides, the CDR3 is TGTGCCAGCAGTCCCGGGACTAGCGGCACAGATACGCAGTATTTT.

The chain couples TRBV7-6 to TRBJ2-1; the match to TRBD2 covers 7 bases. This CDR3 contains 13 residues. V trimming: 4 bases; J trimming: 6 bases; junction bases outside the gene matches: 3. Germline V CDR1 and CDR2: SGHVS, FNYEAQ. The CDR3 reads CASSSGLSNEQFF. The DNA for the CDR3 is TGTGCCAGCAGCTCGGGACTAAGCAATGAGCAGTTCTTC.

This sequence joins TRBV10-3 and TRBJ2-7; the match to TRBD1 covers 10 bases. V shed 10 bases, J shed 5 bases, and the junction held 17 bases outside the gene matches. CDR1 is ENHRY and CDR2 is SYGVKD in the germline V gene. The CDR3 totals 16 residues. In DNA, the CDR3 is TGTGCCACTACGTTAGTCCCTGGACAGGGGGTCAACGAGCAGTACTTC. It yields the protein CATTLVPGQGVNEQYF.